This T cell receptor (beta chain) emerged from a study of blood T cell repertoires in COVID-19. Overall study: Donors in the United States, Italy and Spain gave samples during acute or convalescent COVID-19.

Source study methods: Estimation of nucleated cell counts was performed using reference gene primer amplification. The data were produced by immunoSEQ multiplex PCR, yet TCRdb's version contains in-frame clones alone and is incomplete. V, J and clone size derive from that table, while D and trimming were established from the DNA sequence. The table lists some 180,000 clones, 90% of them singletons. This CDR3 region has 14 residues. Unmatched junction bases numbered 2, after V lost 3 bases and J lost 0 bases. Per germline, CDR1 KGHSH and CDR2 LQKENI. The chain joins TRBV18 to TRBJ2-7, with 7 bases fitting TRBD1. Sequencing was carried out using peripheral blood. The source is a man aged 45-65 years with acute or convalescent COVID-19. The CDR3 DNA follows: TGTGCCAGCTCACCCGGGACAGTCTCCTACGAGCAGTACTTC. Its translation is CASSPGTVSYEQYF.